A selection of T cell receptor beta chains follows, all from one sample in a study of blood T cells in healthy people across ages. TCRdb reprocessed the 5' RACE reads with MiXCR, giving one entry per CDR3 protein. Of 850,000 to 1,000,000 distinct CDR3 sequences detected, around 54% appear once; the ten largest clones hold around a fifth. Material: blood. Source of these receptors: a woman aged 55-75 years in good health. Each CDR3 is given with its conserved first and last residue. A D gene is named only where the DNA matches it firmly. Part of the rows lack a size; the others show once, few, many or a class for expanded clones.

abundance: NA; j_gene: TRBJ1-3; v_gene: TRBV6-6; d_gene: NA; CDR3nt: TGTGCCAGCAGTTCAGACCCCGTAGGGGCTGGAAACACCATATATTTT; CDR3aa: CASSSDPVGAGNTIYF
abundance: NA; j_gene: TRBJ2-4; v_gene: TRBV2; d_gene: TRBD2; CDR3nt: TGTGCCAGCAGTGATACTCCCGGGACTAGCTGTGCCTCACGTCTCGAAAACATTCAGTACTTC; CDR3aa: CASSDTPGTSCASRLENIQYF
abundance: few; j_gene: TRBJ1-5; v_gene: TRBV2; d_gene: TRBD1; CDR3nt: TGTGCCAGCAGACACAGGGGAAACAATCAGCCCCAGCATTTT; CDR3aa: CASRHRGNNQPQHF
abundance: NA; j_gene: TRBJ2-1; v_gene: TRBV2; d_gene: NA; CDR3nt: TGTGCCAGCAGTGTCTTGCAATACAATGAGCAGTTCTTC; CDR3aa: CASSVLQYNEQFF
abundance: NA; j_gene: TRBJ2-1; v_gene: TRBV21-1; d_gene: NA; CDR3nt: TGTGCCAGCAGCATTAACCGGGACAGGCTCCACAATGAGCAGTTCTTC; CDR3aa: CASSINRDRLHNEQFF
abundance: NA; j_gene: TRBJ2-3; v_gene: TRBV7-2; d_gene: TRBD2; CDR3nt: TGTGCCAGCAGCGGAAGACTAGCGGGGGGGGCGCAGTATTTT; CDR3aa: CASSGRLAGGAQYF
abundance: few; j_gene: TRBJ2-1; v_gene: TRBV6-5; d_gene: NA; CDR3nt: TGTGCCACCCAGGACTTCTCCTACAATGAGCAGTTCTTC; CDR3aa: CATQDFSYNEQFF
abundance: few; j_gene: TRBJ2-7; v_gene: TRBV5-1; d_gene: TRBD2; CDR3nt: TGCGCCAGCAGCTTGCTCCTAGCGGGGGAGAGGAGCTCCTACGAGCAGTACTTC; CDR3aa: CASSLLLAGERSSYEQYF
abundance: NA; j_gene: TRBJ1-2; v_gene: TRBV20-1; d_gene: TRBD1; CDR3nt: TGCAGTGCTGCAGACAGGGTGACTGGCTACACCTTC; CDR3aa: CSAADRVTGYTF
abundance: NA; j_gene: TRBJ2-7; v_gene: TRBV6-5; d_gene: NA; CDR3nt: TGTGCCAGCAGAGAGCAGGGGATCGACGAGCAGTACTTC; CDR3aa: CASREQGIDEQYF
abundance: few; j_gene: TRBJ1-2; v_gene: TRBV29-1; d_gene: NA; CDR3nt: TGCAGCGTTGGGCTTGTGCCCACCGGGGGTGGCTACACCTTC; CDR3aa: CSVGLVPTGGGYTF
abundance: once; j_gene: TRBJ2-5; v_gene: TRBV20-1; d_gene: NA; CDR3nt: TGCAGTGCTCAACAGGGACAAGAGACCCAGTACTTC; CDR3aa: CSAQQGQETQYF
abundance: few; j_gene: TRBJ1-2; v_gene: TRBV2; d_gene: TRBD1; CDR3nt: TGTGCCAGCAGGGGGGACAGCAACTATGGCTACACCTTC; CDR3aa: CASRGDSNYGYTF
abundance: NA; j_gene: TRBJ1-6; v_gene: TRBV20-1; d_gene: NA; CDR3nt: TGCAGTGCACCAAGGGGCCAAGGCTCCTATAATTCACCCCTCCACTTT; CDR3aa: CSAPRGQGSYNSPLHF
abundance: NA; j_gene: TRBJ2-7; v_gene: TRBV7-9; d_gene: NA; CDR3nt: TGTGCCAGCAGCAGGGGCCTTTACGAGCAGTACTTC; CDR3aa: CASSRGLYEQYF
abundance: NA; j_gene: TRBJ2-1; v_gene: TRBV5-1; d_gene: NA; CDR3nt: TGCGCCAGCAGCCCCGGAGTTGCGGGATATTTCTACGAGCAGTTCTTC; CDR3aa: CASSPGVAGYFYEQFF
abundance: NA; j_gene: TRBJ2-7; v_gene: TRBV6-5; d_gene: TRBD2; CDR3nt: TGTGCCAGCAGTTACGGGACTAGCGGGAGGCACTCCTACGAGCAGTACTTC; CDR3aa: CASSYGTSGRHSYEQYF
abundance: NA; j_gene: TRBJ2-1; v_gene: TRBV29-1; d_gene: NA; CDR3nt: TGCAGTGTCGGGCTAGGCCATGAGCAGTTCTTC; CDR3aa: CSVGLGHEQFF
abundance: NA; j_gene: TRBJ1-6; v_gene: TRBV10-3; d_gene: NA; CDR3nt: TGTGCCATCGGGGGGGAGAGCTCCTATAATTCACCCCTCCACTTT; CDR3aa: CAIGGESSYNSPLHF
abundance: NA; j_gene: TRBJ1-4; v_gene: TRBV28; d_gene: NA; CDR3nt: TGTGCCAGCAGTCCCCCAGGACCCCTGGGAGAAAAACTGTTTTTT; CDR3aa: CASSPPGPLGEKLFF
abundance: NA; j_gene: TRBJ1-2; v_gene: TRBV28; d_gene: NA; CDR3nt: TGTGCCAGCAGTCTGATGTACTATGGCTACACCTTC; CDR3aa: CASSLMYYGYTF
abundance: NA; j_gene: TRBJ1-1; v_gene: TRBV3-1; d_gene: NA; CDR3nt: TGTGCCAGCAGCCAATTGACAGTGAACACTGAAGCTTTCTTT; CDR3aa: CASSQLTVNTEAFF
abundance: few; j_gene: TRBJ2-7; v_gene: TRBV13; d_gene: NA; CDR3nt: TGTGCCAGCAGCACTAGGATGGGGCAAAACTACGAGCAGTACTTC; CDR3aa: CASSTRMGQNYEQYF
abundance: NA; j_gene: TRBJ2-3; v_gene: TRBV7-2; d_gene: NA; CDR3nt: TGTGCCAGCAGCTTTGTACCGGGAGCGGCTGATACGCAGTATTTT; CDR3aa: CASSFVPGAADTQYF
abundance: NA; j_gene: TRBJ2-3; v_gene: TRBV7-2; d_gene: NA; CDR3nt: TGTGCCAGCAGCCCTTCCGGTTGGGGGGATACGCAGTATTTT; CDR3aa: CASSPSGWGDTQYF
abundance: NA; j_gene: TRBJ2-7; v_gene: TRBV5-1; d_gene: TRBD2; CDR3nt: TGCGCCAGCAGCTTGGATTGGACTAGCGGGGTTCATGGCTACGAGCAGTACTTC; CDR3aa: CASSLDWTSGVHGYEQYF
abundance: few; j_gene: TRBJ1-2; v_gene: TRBV29-1; d_gene: NA; CDR3nt: TGCAGCACTGTAGGGGGGAGGAACAACTATGGCTACACCTTC; CDR3aa: CSTVGGRNNYGYTF
abundance: few; j_gene: TRBJ2-5; v_gene: TRBV28; d_gene: TRBD1; CDR3nt: TGTGCCAGCAGCACCAGGACAGGGAGGCAGGAGACCCAGTACTTC; CDR3aa: CASSTRTGRQETQYF
abundance: NA; j_gene: TRBJ2-3; v_gene: TRBV5-1; d_gene: NA; CDR3nt: TGCGCCAGCGCCCTCAGGGTCTTGGGGACTGGCACAGATACGCAGTATTTT; CDR3aa: CASALRVLGTGTDTQYF
abundance: NA; j_gene: TRBJ2-1; v_gene: TRBV28; d_gene: TRBD2; CDR3nt: TGTGCCAGCAGTTTATCCATGACTAGCGGGAGGGAGCAGTTCTTC; CDR3aa: CASSLSMTSGREQFF
abundance: few; j_gene: TRBJ2-3; v_gene: TRBV7-2; d_gene: NA; CDR3nt: TGTGCCAGCAGCCCCCGGGTCCAAAGCACAGATACGCAGTATTTT; CDR3aa: CASSPRVQSTDTQYF